This is a list of T cell receptor beta chains from one sample in a study of T cell changes during pregnancy in multiple sclerosis. TCRdb's table, derived via immunoSEQ multiplex PCR, lists solely in-frame clones and lacks some. Among fewer than 50,000 clones listed, 94% were seen once. Sequenced material: CD8+ T cells from peripheral blood mononuclear cells, taken in the first trimester of pregnancy. Receptors were obtained from a female donor with multiple sclerosis, enrolled in a pregnancy study. Each CDR3 is given with its conserved first and last residue. A D gene is named only where the DNA matches it firmly. Rows may omit the clone size; those that give it use once, few, many or a size class.

J gene | D gene | clone size | V gene | CDR3 protein | CDR3 DNA
TRBJ1-1 | . | once | TRBV27 | CASSFSLFEAFF | TGTGCCAGCAGTTTCTCCTTATTTGAAGCTTTCTTT
TRBJ1-2 | . | . | TRBV7-9 | CASSVDIGRANYGYTF | TGTGCCAGCAGCGTCGACATTGGGAGAGCTAACTATGGCTACACCTTC
TRBJ1-1 | . | medium-sized | TRBV10-3 | CAISDKYFGVTATEAFF | TGTGCCATCAGTGACAAGTATTTCGGGGTCACGGCCACTGAAGCTTTCTTT
TRBJ2-7 | TRBD1 | . | TRBV2 | CARQGQGYEQYF | TGTGCCAGACAGGGACAGGGCTACGAGCAGTACTTC
TRBJ1-6 | . | . | TRBV12-5 | CASGLTGDYYNSPLHF | TGTGCTAGTGGTTTGACGGGGGATTACTATAATTCACCCCTCCACTTT
TRBJ2-2 | TRBD1 | once | TRBV10-3 | CAISGTGVDTGELFF | TGTGCCATCAGTGGGACAGGGGTTGACACCGGGGAGCTGTTTTTT
TRBJ2-7 | TRBD2 | . | TRBV25-1 | CASSVTSGGEDSYEQYF | TGTGCCAGCAGTGTTACTAGCGGGGGGGAGGACTCCTACGAGCAGTACTTC
TRBJ1-2 | . | . | TRBV7-9 | CASSQGGGYGYTF | TGTGCCAGCAGCCAAGGGGGGGGATATGGCTACACCTTC
TRBJ1-3 | . | . | TRBV15 | CATQGTSDSGNTIYF | TGTGCCACCCAGGGGACGTCTGACTCTGGAAACACCATATATTTT
TRBJ1-2 | . | . | TRBV13 | CASSPEQGRGGYTF | TGTGCCAGCAGCCCGGAACAGGGAAGAGGCGGCTACACCTTC
TRBJ1-1 | . | once | TRBV4-3 | CASSPGLLLNTEAFF | TGCGCCAGCAGCCCAGGACTCCTCCTGAACACTGAAGCTTTCTTT
TRBJ2-7 | TRBD2 | . | TRBV27 | CASSGLAGESYEQYF | TGTGCCAGCAGTGGACTAGCGGGAGAGTCCTACGAGCAGTACTTC
TRBJ1-3 | . | . | TRBV4-1 | CASSLRDSRSGNTIYF | TGCGCCAGCAGCCTAAGGGACTCCCGCTCTGGAAACACCATATATTTT
TRBJ2-3 | TRBD2 | . | TRBV4-2 | CASSQDWEAGSTDTQYF | TGTGCCAGCAGCCAAGATTGGGAAGCGGGGAGCACAGATACGCAGTATTTT
TRBJ2-3 | . | . | TRBV21-1 | CASSKTWGGLGTDTQYF | TGTGCCAGCAGCAAAACGTGGGGGGGTCTCGGCACAGATACGCAGTATTTT
TRBJ2-1 | TRBD2 | . | TRBV7-8 | CASSPTKTSGPYNEQFF | TGTGCCAGCAGCCCTACCAAAACTAGCGGGCCTTACAATGAGCAGTTCTTC
TRBJ1-5 | . | . | TRBV7-8 | CASSSFVREHSNQPQHF | TGTGCCAGCAGCTCCTTTGTGAGGGAACATAGCAATCAGCCCCAGCATTTT
TRBJ1-4 | . | . | TRBV4-1 | CASSHIKAATNEKLFF | TGCGCCAGCAGCCACATAAAAGCCGCAACTAATGAAAAACTGTTTTTT
TRBJ2-2 | . | . | TRBV2 | CASSGSSTVPNTGELFF | TGTGCCAGCAGTGGGAGTTCGACAGTACCGAACACCGGGGAGCTGTTTTTT
TRBJ1-1 | . | . | TRBV30 | CAWHGRAEAFF | TGTGCCTGGCACGGGAGGGCTGAAGCTTTCTTT
TRBJ2-1 | . | . | TRBV30 | CAWSLQGSRYNEQFF | TGTGCCTGGAGCCTTCAGGGTTCTCGGTACAATGAGCAGTTCTTC
TRBJ2-1 | TRBD2 | . | TRBV4-1 | CASSDRTTSGRDEQFF | TGCGCCAGCAGCGATCGAACGACTAGCGGGAGGGATGAGCAGTTCTTC
TRBJ2-1 | TRBD2 | . | TRBV7-3 | CASSLGTSGSNEQFF | TGTGCCAGCAGCTTAGGGACTAGCGGGTCCAATGAGCAGTTCTTC
TRBJ2-2 | . | . | TRBV11-2 | CASSLLEGATGELFF | TGTGCCAGCAGCTTATTAGAGGGAGCGACCGGGGAGCTGTTTTTT
TRBJ1-4 | . | . | TRBV29-1 | CSVEPRSGELFF | TGCAGCGTTGAACCGCGAAGCGGGGAACTGTTTTTT
TRBJ2-4 | . | . | TRBV11-3 | CASSLANFIAKNIQYF | TGTGCCAGCAGCTTAGCCAACTTTATAGCCAAAAACATTCAGTACTTC
TRBJ2-1 | . | . | TRBV5-4 | CASSPGSYNEQFF | TGTGCCAGCAGCCCCGGTTCCTACAATGAGCAGTTCTTC
TRBJ2-7 | . | . | TRBV15 | CATSLDRRGRNEQYF | TGTGCCACCAGCCTAGACAGGCGCGGCCGCAACGAGCAGTACTTC
TRBJ2-7 | . | . | TRBV4-2 | CASSQDPTYEQYF | TGTGCCAGCAGCCAAGATCCAACCTACGAGCAGTACTTC
TRBJ1-5 | TRBD1 | . | TRBV6-5 | CASSPRQGVQPQHF | TGTGCCAGCAGCCCCCGACAGGGCGTTCAGCCCCAGCATTTT
TRBJ2-1 | TRBD2 | . | TRBV27 | CASSLIGGRVMGLLENEQFF | TGTGCCAGCAGTTTAATTGGCGGGAGGGTTATGGGGTTGCTGGAAAATGAGCAGTTCTTC
TRBJ2-3 | . | . | TRBV21-1 | CASRKTSGASSTDTQYF | TGTGCCAGCAGGAAGACTAGCGGGGCGTCTAGCACAGATACGCAGTATTTT
TRBJ2-3 | . | . | TRBV5-4 | CASSSPLRSEEGTDTQYF | TGTGCCAGCAGCAGCCCCCTTCGGAGCGAAGAGGGCACAGATACGCAGTATTTT
TRBJ1-1 | . | . | TRBV4-1 | CASSHREGRRTEAFF | TGCGCCAGCAGCCACCGGGAGGGACGCCGGACTGAAGCTTTCTTT
TRBJ2-7 | TRBD2 | . | TRBV11-2 | CASSLVGGGAEQYF | TGTGCCAGCAGCTTAGTAGGCGGGGGAGCCGAGCAGTACTTC
TRBJ2-2 | . | . | TRBV4-1 | CASSSHSSNTGELFF | TGCGCCAGCAGCTCTCACAGCTCGAACACCGGGGAGCTGTTTTTT
TRBJ2-7 | TRBD1 | . | TRBV19 | CASSPGQASYEQYF | TGTGCCAGTAGCCCGGGACAGGCATCCTACGAGCAGTACTTC
TRBJ2-1 | . | . | TRBV4-1 | CASSLEATYNEQFF | TGCGCCAGCAGCTTGGAGGCTACTTACAATGAGCAGTTCTTC
TRBJ2-2 | TRBD1 | . | TRBV28 | CASSLDRGRAGELFF | TGTGCCAGCAGTTTGGACAGGGGAAGGGCCGGGGAGCTGTTTTTT
TRBJ1-1 | . | few | TRBV9 | CASGPRWMNTEAFF | TGTGCCAGCGGTCCTAGGTGGATGAACACTGAAGCTTTCTTT
TRBJ2-1 | TRBD2 | . | TRBV23-1 | CASSPSGSSYNEQFF | TGCGCCAGCAGTCCTAGCGGGAGCTCCTACAATGAGCAGTTCTTC
TRBJ1-2 | . | . | TRBV27 | CASSLSADSLYGATF | TGTGCCAGCAGTTTATCCGCGGACAGCCTCTATGGGGCCACCTTC
TRBJ2-1 | TRBD1 | . | TRBV9 | CASSAGTGRNNEQFF | TGTGCCAGCAGCGCCGGGACAGGAAGAAACAATGAGCAGTTCTTC
TRBJ1-1 | . | . | TRBV4-3 | CASSQDGGGASTEAFF | TGCGCCAGCAGCCAAGATGGAGGAGGGGCGAGCACTGAAGCTTTCTTT
TRBJ1-4 | . | . | TRBV30 | CAWSPGPGGRTNEKLFF | TGTGCCTGGAGTCCCGGGCCGGGGGGTAGGACTAATGAAAAACTGTTTTTT